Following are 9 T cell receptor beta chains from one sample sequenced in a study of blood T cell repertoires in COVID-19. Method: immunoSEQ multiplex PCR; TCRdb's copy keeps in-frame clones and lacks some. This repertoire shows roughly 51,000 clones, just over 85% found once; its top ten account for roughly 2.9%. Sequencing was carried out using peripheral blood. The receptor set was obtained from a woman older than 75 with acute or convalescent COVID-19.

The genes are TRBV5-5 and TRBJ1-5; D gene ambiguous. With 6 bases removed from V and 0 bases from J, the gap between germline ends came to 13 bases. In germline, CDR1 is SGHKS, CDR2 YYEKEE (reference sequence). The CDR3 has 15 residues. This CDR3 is CASTPHSRSNQPQHF. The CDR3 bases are TGTGCCAGCACCCCTCATTCGCGTAGCAATCAGCCCCAGCATTTT.

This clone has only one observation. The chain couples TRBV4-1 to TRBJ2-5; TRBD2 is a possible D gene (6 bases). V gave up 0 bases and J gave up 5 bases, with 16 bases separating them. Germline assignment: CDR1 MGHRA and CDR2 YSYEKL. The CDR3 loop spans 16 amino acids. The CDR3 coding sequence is TGCGCCAGCAGCCAAGATCGGGGGATGGCGGGCGAGACCCAGTACTTC. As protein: CASSQDRGMAGETQYF.

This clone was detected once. CDR3 in DNA: TGTGCCAGCAGCTTAGGCATCGCGGGGAGCCAAGAGACCCAGTACTTC. Residues: CASSLGIAGSQETQYF. The chain carries TRBV7-3 and TRBJ2-5, with a tentative D call TRBD2 (6 bases). Germline V gene lookup returns CDR1 SGHTA and CDR2 FQGTGA. The CDR3 consists of 16 residues. Trimming stripped 2 bases from V and 1 base from J, with 14 bases between. The variable domain in full, completed from reference TRBV7-3 and TRBJ2-5, reads GAGVSQTPSNKVTEKGKYVELRCDPISGHTALYWYRQSLGQGPEFLIYFQGTGAADDSGLPNDRFFAVRPEGSVSTLKIQRTERGDSAVYLCASSLGIAGSQETQYFGPGTRLLVL.

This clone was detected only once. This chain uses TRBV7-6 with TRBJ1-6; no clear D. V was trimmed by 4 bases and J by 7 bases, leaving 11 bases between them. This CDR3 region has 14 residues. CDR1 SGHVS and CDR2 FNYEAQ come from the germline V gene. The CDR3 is CASSSFGSNSPLHF. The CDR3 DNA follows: TGTGCCAGCAGCTCTTTTGGCTCCAATTCACCCCTCCACTTT.

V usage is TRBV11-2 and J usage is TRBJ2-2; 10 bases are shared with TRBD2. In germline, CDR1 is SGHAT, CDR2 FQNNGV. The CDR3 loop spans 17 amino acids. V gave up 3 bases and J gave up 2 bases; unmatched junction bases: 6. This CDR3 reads CASSLVAGGPNTGELFF. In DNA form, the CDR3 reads TGTGCCAGCAGCTTGGTAGCGGGGGGCCCTAACACCGGGGAGCTGTTTTTT. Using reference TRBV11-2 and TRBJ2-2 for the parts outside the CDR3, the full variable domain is EAGVAQSPRYKIIEKRQSVAFWCNPISGHATLYWYQQILGQGPKLLIQFQNNGVVDDSQLPKDRFSAERLKGVDSTLKIQPAKLEDSAVYLCASSLVAGGPNTGELFFGEGSRLTVL.

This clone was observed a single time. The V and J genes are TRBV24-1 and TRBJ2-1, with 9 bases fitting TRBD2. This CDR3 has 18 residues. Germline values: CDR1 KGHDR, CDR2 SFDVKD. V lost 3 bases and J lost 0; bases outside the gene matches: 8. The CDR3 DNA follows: TGTGCCACCAGTGATCTAGGGGTTAGCGGGAGCTCCTACAATGAGCAGTTCTTC. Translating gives CATSDLGVSGSSYNEQFF.

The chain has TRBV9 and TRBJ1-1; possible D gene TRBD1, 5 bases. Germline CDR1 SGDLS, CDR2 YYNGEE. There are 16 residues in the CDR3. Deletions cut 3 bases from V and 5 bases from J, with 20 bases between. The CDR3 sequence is CASSAAGVGEGTEAFF. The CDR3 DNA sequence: TGTGCCAGCAGCGCCGCCGGGGTAGGGGAGGGAACTGAAGCTTTCTTT.

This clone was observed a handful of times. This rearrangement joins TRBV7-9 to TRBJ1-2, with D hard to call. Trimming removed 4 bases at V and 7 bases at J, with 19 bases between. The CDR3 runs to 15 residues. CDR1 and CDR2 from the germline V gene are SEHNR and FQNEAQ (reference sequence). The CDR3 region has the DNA TGTGCCAGCAGCTCCACCCAGACGGAAGCGGGTGGCTACACCTTC. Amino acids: CASSSTQTEAGGYTF.

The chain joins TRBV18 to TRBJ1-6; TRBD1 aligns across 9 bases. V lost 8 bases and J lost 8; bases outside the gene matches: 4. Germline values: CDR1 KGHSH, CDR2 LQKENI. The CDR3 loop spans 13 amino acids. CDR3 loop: CASRDRADSPLHF. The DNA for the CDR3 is TGTGCCAGCCGGGACAGGGCGGATTCACCCCTCCACTTT. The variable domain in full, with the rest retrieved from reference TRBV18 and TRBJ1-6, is NAGVMQNPRHLVRRRGQEARLRCSPMKGHSHVYWYRQLPEEGLKFMVYLQKENIIDESGMPKERFSAEFPKEGPSILRIQQVVRGDSAAYFCASRDRADSPLHFGNGTRLTVT.